This T cell receptor (beta chain) was recorded in a study of T cells in Graves' hyperthyroidism and ophthalmopathy. There are 13 residues in the CDR3. CDR1 and CDR2 from the germline V gene are SGHTA and FQGTGA. Trimming stripped 0 bases from V and 8 bases from J, with 8 bases between. Pregnant or lactating patients were excluded, as were those with uncontrolled infection or other autoimmune disease. Diagnostic decisions used clinical symptoms, serum thyroxine and TRAb, thyroid ultrasound and orbital computed tomography. Using around 10 ml of fresh peripheral blood, PBMCs were prepared. Amplification yielded TCR beta CDR3 regions, with RNA transcripts as the source. A first-round RT-PCR of the TCR CDR3 used the HTBI primer set. From the multiplex PCR reads, TCRdb called clonotypes with MiXCR, one entry per CDR3 protein. The sample has 360,000 or so distinct CDR3 sequences; about 19% are singletons.

This clonotype showed up many times. The rearrangement joins TRBV7-3 to TRBJ2-1; D possibly corresponds to TRBD2 (5 bases). Specimen: blood. The source is a woman aged 18-29 years with Graves' hyperthyroidism. The DNA for the CDR3 is TGTGCCAGCAGCTTAACAGTGAGGGATGAGCAGTTCTTC. Translated, it gives CASSLTVRDEQFF.